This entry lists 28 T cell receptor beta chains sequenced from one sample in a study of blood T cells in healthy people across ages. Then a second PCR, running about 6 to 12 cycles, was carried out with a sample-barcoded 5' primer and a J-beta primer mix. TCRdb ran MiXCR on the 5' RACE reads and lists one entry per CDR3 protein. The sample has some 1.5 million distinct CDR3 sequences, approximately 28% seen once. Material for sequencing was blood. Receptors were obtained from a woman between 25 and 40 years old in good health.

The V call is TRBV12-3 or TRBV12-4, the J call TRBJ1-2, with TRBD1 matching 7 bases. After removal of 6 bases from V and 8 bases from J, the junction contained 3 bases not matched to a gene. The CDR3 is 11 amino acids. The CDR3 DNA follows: TGTGCCAGCAGAGTACAGGGGGGCTACACCTTC. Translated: CASRVQGGYTF.

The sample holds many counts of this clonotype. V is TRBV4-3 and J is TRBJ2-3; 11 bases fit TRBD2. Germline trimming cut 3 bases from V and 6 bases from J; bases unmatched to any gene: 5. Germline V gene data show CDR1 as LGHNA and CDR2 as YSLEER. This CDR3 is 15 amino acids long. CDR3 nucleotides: TGCGCCAGCAGCCACCTACCTAGCGGGAGGGATACGCAGTATTTT. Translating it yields CASSHLPSGRDTQYF.

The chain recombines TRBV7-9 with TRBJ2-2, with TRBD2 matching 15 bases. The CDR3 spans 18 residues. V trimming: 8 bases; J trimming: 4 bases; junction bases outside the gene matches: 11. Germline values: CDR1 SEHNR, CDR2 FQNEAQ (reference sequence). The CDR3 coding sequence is TGTGCCAGCGGCCTCGGACTAGCGGGAGGGGGAGTCACCGGGGAGCTGTTTTTT. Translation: CASGLGLAGGGVTGELFF. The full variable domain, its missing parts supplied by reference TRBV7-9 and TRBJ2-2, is DTGVSQNPRHKITKRGQNVTFRCDPISEHNRLYWYRQTLGQGPEFLTYFQNEAQLEKSRLLSDRFSAERPKGSFSTLEIQRTEQGDSAMYLCASGLGLAGGGVTGELFFGEGSRLTVL.

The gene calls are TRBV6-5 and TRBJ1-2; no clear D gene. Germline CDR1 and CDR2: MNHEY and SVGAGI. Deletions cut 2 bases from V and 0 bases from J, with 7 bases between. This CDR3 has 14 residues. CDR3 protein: CASSYGLSNYGYTF. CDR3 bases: TGTGCCAGCAGTTACGGGCTTTCTAACTATGGCTACACCTTC.

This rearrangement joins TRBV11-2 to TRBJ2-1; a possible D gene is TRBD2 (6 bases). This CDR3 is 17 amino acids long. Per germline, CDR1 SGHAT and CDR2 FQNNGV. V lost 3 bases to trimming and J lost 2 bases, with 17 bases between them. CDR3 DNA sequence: TGTGCCAGCAGCTTGGGCACCGGGACTGTAACCTACAATGAGCAGTTCTTC. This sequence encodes CASSLGTGTVTYNEQFF.

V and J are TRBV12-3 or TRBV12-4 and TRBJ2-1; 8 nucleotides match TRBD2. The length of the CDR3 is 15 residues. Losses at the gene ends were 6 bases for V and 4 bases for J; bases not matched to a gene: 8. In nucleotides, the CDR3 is TGTGCCAGCAGCTGGCTTACGGGAGGGTACAATGAGCAGTTCTTC. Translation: CASSWLTGGYNEQFF.

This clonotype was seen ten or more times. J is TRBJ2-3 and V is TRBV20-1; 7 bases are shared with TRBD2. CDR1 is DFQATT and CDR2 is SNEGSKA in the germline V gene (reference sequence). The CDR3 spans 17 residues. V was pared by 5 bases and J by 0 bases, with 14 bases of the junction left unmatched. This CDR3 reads CSAGGSLASGSTDTQYF. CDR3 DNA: TGCAGTGCTGGTGGAAGTTTGGCTAGCGGTAGCACAGATACGCAGTATTTT.

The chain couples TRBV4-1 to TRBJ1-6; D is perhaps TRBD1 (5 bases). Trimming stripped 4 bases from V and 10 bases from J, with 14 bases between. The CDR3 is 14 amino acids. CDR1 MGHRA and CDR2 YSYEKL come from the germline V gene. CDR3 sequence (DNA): TGCGCCAGCAGCCCCCTTTGGGGGAACTCACCCCTCCACTTT. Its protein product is CASSPLWGNSPLHF.

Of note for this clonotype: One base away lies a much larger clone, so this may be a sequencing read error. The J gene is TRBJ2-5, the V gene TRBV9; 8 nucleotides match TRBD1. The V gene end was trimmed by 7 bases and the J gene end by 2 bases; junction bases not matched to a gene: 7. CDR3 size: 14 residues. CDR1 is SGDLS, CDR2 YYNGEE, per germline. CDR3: CASAPRTGQETQYF. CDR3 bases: TGTGCCAGCGCCCCCAGGACAGGGCAAGAGACCCAGTACTTC.

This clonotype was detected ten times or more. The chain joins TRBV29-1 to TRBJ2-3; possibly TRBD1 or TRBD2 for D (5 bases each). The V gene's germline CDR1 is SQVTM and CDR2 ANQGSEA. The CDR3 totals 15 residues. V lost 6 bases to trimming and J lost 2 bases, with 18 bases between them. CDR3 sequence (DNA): TGCAGCGTACGGGGCGTTCAGCACAACACAGATACGCAGTATTTT. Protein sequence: CSVRGVQHNTDTQYF.

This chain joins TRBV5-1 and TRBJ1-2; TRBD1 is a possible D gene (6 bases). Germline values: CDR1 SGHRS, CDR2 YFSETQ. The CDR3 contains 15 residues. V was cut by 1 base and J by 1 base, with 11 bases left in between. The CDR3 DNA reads TGCGCCAGCAGCTTGAGACAGGTCTTTAACTATGGCTACACCTTC. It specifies CASSLRQVFNYGYTF.

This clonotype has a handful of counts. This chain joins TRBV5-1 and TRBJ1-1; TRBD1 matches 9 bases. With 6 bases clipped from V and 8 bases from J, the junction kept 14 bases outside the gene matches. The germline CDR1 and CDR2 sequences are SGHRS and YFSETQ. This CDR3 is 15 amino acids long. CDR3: CASTLNPGQGTEAFF. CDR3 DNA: TGCGCCAGCACCCTTAACCCGGGACAGGGAACAGAAGCTTTCTTT.

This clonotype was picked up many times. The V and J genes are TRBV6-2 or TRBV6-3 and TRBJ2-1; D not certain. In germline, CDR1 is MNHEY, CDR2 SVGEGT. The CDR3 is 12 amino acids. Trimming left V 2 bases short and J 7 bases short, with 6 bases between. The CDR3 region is CASSYNANEQFF. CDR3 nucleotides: TGTGCCAGCAGTTACAACGCTAATGAGCAGTTCTTC.

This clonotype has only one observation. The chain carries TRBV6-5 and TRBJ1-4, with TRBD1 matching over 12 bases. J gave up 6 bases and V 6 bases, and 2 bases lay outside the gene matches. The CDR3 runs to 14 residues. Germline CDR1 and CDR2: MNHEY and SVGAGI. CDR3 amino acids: CASRWDRGHEKLFF. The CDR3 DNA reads TGTGCCAGCAGATGGGACAGGGGGCATGAAAAACTGTTTTTT.

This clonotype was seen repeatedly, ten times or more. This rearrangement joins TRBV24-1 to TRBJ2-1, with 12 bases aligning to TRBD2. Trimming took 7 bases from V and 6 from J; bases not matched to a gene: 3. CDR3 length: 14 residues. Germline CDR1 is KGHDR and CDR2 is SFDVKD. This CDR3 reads CATSPGLAGNEQFF. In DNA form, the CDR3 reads TGTGCCACCAGCCCGGGACTAGCGGGCAATGAGCAGTTCTTC.

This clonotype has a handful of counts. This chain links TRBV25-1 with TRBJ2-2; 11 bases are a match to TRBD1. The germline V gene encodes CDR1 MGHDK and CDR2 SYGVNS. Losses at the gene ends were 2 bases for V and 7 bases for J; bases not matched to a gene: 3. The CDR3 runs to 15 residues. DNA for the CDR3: TGTGCCAGCAGTGAAGGACAGGGGGCGGACGGGGAGCTGTTTTTT. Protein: CASSEGQGADGELFF.

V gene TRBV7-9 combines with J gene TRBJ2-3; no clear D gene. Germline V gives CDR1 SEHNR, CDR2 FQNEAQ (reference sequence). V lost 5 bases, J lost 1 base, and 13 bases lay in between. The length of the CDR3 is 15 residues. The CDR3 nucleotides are TGTGCCAGCAGCCGCCAGCGCACTCGCACAGATACGCAGTATTTT. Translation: CASSRQRTRTDTQYF. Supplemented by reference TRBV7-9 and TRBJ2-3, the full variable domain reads DTGVSQNPRHKITKRGQNVTFRCDPISEHNRLYWYRQTLGQGPEFLTYFQNEAQLEKSRLLSDRFSAERPKGSFSTLEIQRTEQGDSAMYLCASSRQRTRTDTQYFGPGTRLTVL.

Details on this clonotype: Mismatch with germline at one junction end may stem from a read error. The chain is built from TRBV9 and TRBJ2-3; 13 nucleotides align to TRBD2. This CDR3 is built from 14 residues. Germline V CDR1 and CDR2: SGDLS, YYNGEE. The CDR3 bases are TGTGTCAGCGGCCGGACTAGCGGGAGAGATACGCAGTATTTT. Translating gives CVSGRTSGRDTQYF.

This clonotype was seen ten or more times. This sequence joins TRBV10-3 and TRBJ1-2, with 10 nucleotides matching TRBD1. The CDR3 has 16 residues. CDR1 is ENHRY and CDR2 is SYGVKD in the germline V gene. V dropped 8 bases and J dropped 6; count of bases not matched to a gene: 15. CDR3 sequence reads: CAIWTGGISRSDGYTF. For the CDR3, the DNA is TGTGCCATCTGGACAGGGGGAATTAGCCGCTCGGATGGCTACACCTTC.

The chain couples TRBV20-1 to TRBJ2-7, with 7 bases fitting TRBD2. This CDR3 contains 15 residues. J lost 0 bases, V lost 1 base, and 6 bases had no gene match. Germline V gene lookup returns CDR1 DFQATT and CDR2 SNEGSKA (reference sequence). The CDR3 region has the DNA TGCAGTGCTAGAGCGACAGCGGGGAGCTCCTACGAGCAGTACTTC. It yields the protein CSARATAGSSYEQYF.

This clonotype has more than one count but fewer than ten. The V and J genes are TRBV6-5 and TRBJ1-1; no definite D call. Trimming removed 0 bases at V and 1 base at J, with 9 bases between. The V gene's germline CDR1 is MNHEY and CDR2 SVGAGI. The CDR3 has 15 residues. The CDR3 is CASSYSKVQNTEAFF. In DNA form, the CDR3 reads TGTGCCAGCAGTTACTCGAAGGTTCAGAACACTGAAGCTTTCTTT.

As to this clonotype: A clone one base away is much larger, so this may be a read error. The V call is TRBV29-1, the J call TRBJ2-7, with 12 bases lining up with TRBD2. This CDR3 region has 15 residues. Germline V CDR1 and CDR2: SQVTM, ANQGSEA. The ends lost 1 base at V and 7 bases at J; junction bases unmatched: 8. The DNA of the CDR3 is TGCAGCGTTGAAGGTTGGCTAGCGGGGGGGGCTGAGCAGTACTTC. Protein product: CSVEGWLAGGAEQYF.

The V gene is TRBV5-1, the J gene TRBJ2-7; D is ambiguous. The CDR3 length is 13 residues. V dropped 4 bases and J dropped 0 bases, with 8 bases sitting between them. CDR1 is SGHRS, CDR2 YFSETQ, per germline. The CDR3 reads CASSHLGSYEQYF. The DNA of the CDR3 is TGCGCCAGCAGCCACCTGGGCTCCTACGAGCAGTACTTC.

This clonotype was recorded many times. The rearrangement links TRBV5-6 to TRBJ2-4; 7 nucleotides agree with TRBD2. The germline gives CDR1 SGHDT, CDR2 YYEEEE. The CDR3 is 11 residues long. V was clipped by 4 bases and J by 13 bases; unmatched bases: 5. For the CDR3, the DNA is TGTGCCAGCAGCGCAGGGACTATCCAGTACTTC. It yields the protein CASSAGTIQYF.

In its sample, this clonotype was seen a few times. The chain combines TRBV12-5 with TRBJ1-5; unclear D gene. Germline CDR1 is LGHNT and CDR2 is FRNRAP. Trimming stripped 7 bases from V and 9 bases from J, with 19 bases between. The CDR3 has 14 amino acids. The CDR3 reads CASEKNPSEGPQHF. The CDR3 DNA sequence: TGTGCTAGTGAAAAGAACCCATCGGAGGGGCCCCAGCATTTT.

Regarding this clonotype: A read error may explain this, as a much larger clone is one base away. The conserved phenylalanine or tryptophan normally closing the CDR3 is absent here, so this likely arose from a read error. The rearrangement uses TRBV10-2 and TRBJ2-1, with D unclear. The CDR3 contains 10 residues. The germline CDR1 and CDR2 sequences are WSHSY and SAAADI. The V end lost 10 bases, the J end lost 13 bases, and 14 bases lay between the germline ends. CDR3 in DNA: TGCGCCACCAACGGCGGTCAACAGTTCTAC. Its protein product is CATNGGQQFY.

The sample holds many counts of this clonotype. CDR3 nucleotide sequence: TGTGCCATCAGTGAGTCGACCAGCACAGATACGCAGTATTTT. It yields the protein CAISESTSTDTQYF. The chain recombines TRBV10-3 with TRBJ2-3; D not resolved. Germline V gene sequence: CDR1 ENHRY, CDR2 SYGVKD. This CDR3 has 14 amino acids. V lost 0 bases to trimming and J lost 0 bases, with 4 bases between them.

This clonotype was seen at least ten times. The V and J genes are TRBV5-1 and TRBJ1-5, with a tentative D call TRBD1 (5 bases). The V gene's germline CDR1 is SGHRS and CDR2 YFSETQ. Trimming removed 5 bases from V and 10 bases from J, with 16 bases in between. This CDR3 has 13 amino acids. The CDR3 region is CASRSAVQEPQHF. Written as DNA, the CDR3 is TGCGCCAGCAGGTCGGCAGTACAGGAACCCCAGCATTTT.